These T cell receptor beta chains were read from a single sample in a study of blood T cell repertoires in COVID-19. TCRdb's table, derived via immunoSEQ multiplex PCR, lists solely in-frame clones and lacks some. Of approximately 280,000 clones in the sample, roughly 90% are singletons; the top ten hold 6.5% to 8%. The material sequenced was peripheral blood. Every receptor here comes from a woman younger than 45 with COVID-19, enrolled during active disease. Both conserved end residues are part of each CDR3. Fields, in order: D gene, CDR3 length, clone size, J gene, V gene, CDR3 protein, CDR3 DNA. A D gene is named only where the DNA matches it firmly. Some rows have no size entry. The others give once, few or many, or a class for an expanded clone.

d_call: -; cdr3_length: 12; clone_size: -; j_call: TRBJ1-2; v_call: TRBV30; cdr3_aa: CAWSASTGTYTF; cdr3_nt: TGTGCCTGGAGTGCCTCGACAGGCACGTACACCTTC
d_call: TRBD1; cdr3_length: 13; clone_size: -; j_call: TRBJ2-7; v_call: TRBV30; cdr3_aa: CAWSPGQGGEQYF; cdr3_nt: TGTGCCTGGAGTCCCGGACAGGGGGGGGAGCAGTACTTC
d_call: TRBD1; cdr3_length: 14; clone_size: -; j_call: TRBJ1-2; v_call: TRBV2; cdr3_aa: CASSGLGQGYGYTF; cdr3_nt: TGTGCCAGCAGTGGCCTAGGACAGGGCTATGGCTACACCTTC
d_call: TRBD1; cdr3_length: 14; clone_size: -; j_call: TRBJ2-7; v_call: TRBV11-2; cdr3_aa: CASSLGTGAVEQYF; cdr3_nt: TGTGCCAGCAGTCTCGGCACAGGGGCGGTCGAGCAGTACTTC
d_call: -; cdr3_length: 14; clone_size: once; j_call: TRBJ1-1; v_call: TRBV7-8; cdr3_aa: CASSTRLLGTEAFF; cdr3_nt: TGTGCCAGCAGCACTAGGCTGCTGGGGACTGAAGCTTTCTTT
d_call: -; cdr3_length: 11; clone_size: many; j_call: TRBJ1-1; v_call: TRBV4-1; cdr3_aa: CASSQSEEAFF; cdr3_nt: TGCGCCAGCAGCCAATCAGAAGAAGCTTTCTTT
d_call: -; cdr3_length: 17; clone_size: -; j_call: TRBJ1-5; v_call: TRBV6-1; cdr3_aa: CASSVTGTVYSNQPQHF; cdr3_nt: TGTGCCAGCAGTGTGACAGGAACCGTTTATAGCAATCAGCCCCAGCATTTT
d_call: TRBD2; cdr3_length: 14; clone_size: once; j_call: TRBJ2-7; v_call: TRBV2; cdr3_aa: CASRRTSGEDEQYF; cdr3_nt: TGTGCCAGCAGGAGGACTAGCGGGGAGGACGAGCAGTACTTC
d_call: TRBD1; cdr3_length: 14; clone_size: -; j_call: TRBJ1-2; v_call: TRBV27; cdr3_aa: CASSARQGAGGYTF; cdr3_nt: TGTGCCAGCAGTGCGAGACAGGGGGCGGGAGGCTACACCTTC
d_call: TRBD1; cdr3_length: 13; clone_size: once; j_call: TRBJ1-5; v_call: TRBV30; cdr3_aa: CAWSVGQGQPQHF; cdr3_nt: TGTGCCTGGAGTGTTGGACAGGGACAGCCCCAGCATTTT
d_call: -; cdr3_length: 13; clone_size: -; j_call: TRBJ2-7; v_call: TRBV9; cdr3_aa: CASSVDGVYEQYF; cdr3_nt: TGTGCCAGCAGCGTAGACGGTGTTTACGAGCAGTACTTC
d_call: -; cdr3_length: 14; clone_size: -; j_call: TRBJ1-6; v_call: TRBV4-1; cdr3_aa: CASSQAQYNSPLHF; cdr3_nt: TGCGCCAGCAGCCAAGCACAGTATAATTCACCCCTCCACTTT
d_call: -; cdr3_length: 15; clone_size: once; j_call: TRBJ1-2; v_call: TRBV9; cdr3_aa: CASSVLEGGNYGYTF; cdr3_nt: TGTGCCAGCAGCGTACTCGAGGGCGGGAACTATGGCTACACCTTC